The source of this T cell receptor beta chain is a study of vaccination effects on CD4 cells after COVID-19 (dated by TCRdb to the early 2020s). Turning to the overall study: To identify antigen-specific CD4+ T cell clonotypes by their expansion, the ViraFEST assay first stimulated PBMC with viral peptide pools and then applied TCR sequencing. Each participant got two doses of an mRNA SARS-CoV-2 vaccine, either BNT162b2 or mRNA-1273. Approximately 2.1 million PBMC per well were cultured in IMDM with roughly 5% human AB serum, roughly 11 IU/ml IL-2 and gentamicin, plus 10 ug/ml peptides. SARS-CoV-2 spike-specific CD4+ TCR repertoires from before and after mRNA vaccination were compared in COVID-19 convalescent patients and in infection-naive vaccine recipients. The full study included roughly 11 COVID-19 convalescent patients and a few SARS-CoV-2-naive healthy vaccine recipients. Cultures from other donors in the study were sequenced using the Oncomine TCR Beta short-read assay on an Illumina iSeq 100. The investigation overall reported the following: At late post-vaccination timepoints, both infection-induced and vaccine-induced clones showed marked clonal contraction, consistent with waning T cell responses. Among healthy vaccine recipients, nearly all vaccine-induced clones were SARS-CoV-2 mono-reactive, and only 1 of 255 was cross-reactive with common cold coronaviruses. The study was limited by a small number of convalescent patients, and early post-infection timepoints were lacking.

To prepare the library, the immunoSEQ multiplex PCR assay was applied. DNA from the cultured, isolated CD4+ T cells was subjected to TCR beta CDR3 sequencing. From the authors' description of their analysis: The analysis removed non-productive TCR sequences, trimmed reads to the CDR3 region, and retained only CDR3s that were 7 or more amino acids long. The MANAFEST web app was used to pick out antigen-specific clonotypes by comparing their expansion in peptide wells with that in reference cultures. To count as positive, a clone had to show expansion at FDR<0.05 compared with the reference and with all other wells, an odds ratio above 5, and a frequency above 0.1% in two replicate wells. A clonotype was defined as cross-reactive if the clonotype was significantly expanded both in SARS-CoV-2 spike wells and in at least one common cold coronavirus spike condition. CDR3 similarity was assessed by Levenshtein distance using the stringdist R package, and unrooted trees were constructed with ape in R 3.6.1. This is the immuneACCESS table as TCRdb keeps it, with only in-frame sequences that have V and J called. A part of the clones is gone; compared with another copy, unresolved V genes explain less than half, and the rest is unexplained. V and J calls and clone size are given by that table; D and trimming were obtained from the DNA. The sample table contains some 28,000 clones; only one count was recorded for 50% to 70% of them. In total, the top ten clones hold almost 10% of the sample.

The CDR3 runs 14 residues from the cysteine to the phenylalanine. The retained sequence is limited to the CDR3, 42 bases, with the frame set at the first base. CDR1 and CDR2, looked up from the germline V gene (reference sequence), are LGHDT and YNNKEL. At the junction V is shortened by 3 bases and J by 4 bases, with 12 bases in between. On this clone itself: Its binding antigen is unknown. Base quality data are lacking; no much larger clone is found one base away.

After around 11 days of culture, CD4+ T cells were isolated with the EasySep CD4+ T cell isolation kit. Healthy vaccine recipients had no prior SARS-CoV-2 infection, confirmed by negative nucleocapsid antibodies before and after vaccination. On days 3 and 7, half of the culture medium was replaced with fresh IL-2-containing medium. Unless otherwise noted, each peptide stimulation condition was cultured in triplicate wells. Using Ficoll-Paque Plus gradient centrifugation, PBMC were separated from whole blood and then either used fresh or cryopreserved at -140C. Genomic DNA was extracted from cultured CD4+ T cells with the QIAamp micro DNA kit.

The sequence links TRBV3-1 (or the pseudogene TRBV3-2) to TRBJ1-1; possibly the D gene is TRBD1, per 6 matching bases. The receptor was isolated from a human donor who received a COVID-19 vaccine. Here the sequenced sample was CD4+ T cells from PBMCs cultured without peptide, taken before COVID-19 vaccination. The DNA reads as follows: TGTGCCAGCAGCCAGCCGGGGGGGCCCACTGAAGCTTTCTTT. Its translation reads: CASSQPGGPTEAFF.